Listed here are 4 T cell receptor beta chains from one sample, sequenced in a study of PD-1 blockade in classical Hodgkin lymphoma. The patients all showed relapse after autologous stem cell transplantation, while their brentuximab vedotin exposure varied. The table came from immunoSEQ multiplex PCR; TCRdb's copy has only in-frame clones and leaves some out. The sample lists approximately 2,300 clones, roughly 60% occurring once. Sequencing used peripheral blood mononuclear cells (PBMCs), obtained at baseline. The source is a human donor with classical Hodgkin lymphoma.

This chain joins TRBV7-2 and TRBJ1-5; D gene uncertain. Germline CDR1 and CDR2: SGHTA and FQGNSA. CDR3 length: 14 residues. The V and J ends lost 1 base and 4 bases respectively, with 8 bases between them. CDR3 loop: CASSLGLNNQPQHF. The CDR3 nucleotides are TGTGCCAGCAGCTTAGGGCTTAATAATCAGCCCCAGCATTTT.

CDR3 sequence (DNA): TGTGCCAGCTCACCAGGACAAGTACGCTACGAGCAGTACTTC. Residues: CASSPGQVRYEQYF. The J gene is TRBJ2-7, the V gene TRBV18, with D maybe TRBD1 (5 bases). The V gene lost 2 bases and the J gene lost 3 bases, with 11 bases spanning the gap. The germline V gene encodes CDR1 KGHSH and CDR2 LQKENI. The CDR3 length is 14 residues.

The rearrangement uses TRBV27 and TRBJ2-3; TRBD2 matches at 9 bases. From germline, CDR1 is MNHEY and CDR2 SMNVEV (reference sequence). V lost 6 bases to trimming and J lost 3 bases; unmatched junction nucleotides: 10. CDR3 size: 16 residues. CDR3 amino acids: CASSQQSGGLTDTQYF. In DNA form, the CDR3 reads TGTGCCAGCAGCCAACAAAGCGGGGGGCTGACAGATACGCAGTATTTT.

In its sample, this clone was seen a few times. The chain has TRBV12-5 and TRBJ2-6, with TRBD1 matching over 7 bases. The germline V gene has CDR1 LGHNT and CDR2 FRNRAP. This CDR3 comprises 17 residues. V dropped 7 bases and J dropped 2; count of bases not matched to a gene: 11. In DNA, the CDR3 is TGTGCTAGTGCCCAGGTACTGGGGACAGCTGGGGCCAACGTCCTGACTTTC. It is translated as CASAQVLGTAGANVLTF.